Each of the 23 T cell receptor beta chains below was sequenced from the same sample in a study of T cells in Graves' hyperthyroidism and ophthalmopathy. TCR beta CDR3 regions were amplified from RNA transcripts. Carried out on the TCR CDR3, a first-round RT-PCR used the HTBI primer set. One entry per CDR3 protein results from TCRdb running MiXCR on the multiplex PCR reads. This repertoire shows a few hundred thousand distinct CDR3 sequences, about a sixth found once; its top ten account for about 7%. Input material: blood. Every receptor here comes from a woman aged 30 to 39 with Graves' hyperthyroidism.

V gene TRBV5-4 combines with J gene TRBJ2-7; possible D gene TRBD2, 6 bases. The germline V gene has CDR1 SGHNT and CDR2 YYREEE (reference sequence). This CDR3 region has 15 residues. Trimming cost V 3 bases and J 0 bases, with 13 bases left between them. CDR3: CASSSTGVSSYEQYF. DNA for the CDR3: TGTGCCAGCAGCTCGACGGGAGTTAGCTCCTACGAGCAGTACTTC.

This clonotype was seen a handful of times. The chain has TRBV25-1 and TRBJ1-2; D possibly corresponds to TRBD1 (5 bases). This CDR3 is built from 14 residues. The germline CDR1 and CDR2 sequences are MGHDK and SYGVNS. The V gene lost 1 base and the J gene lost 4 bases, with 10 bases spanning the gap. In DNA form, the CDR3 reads TGTGCCAGCAGTGAATCCGGGGCCTCCTATGGCTACACCTTC. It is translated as CASSESGASYGYTF.

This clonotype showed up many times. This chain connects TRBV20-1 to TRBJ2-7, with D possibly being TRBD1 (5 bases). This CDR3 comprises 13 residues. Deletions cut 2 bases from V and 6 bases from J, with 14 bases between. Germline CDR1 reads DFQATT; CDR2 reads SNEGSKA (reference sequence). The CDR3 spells CSARQGIGSEQYF. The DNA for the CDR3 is TGCAGTGCTAGACAGGGTATTGGATCCGAGCAGTACTTC.

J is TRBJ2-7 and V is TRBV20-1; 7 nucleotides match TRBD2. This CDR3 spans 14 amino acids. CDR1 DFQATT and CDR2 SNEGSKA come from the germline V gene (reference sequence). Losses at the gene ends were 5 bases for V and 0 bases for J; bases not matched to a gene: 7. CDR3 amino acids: CSAGGAGSSYEQYF. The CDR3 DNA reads TGCAGTGCTGGGGGAGCGGGAAGCTCCTACGAGCAGTACTTC.

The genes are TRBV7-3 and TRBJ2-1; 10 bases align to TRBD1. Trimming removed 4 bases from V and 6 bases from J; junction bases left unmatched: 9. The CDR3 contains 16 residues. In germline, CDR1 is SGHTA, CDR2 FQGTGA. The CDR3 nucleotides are TGTGCCAGCAGCTCATCCGGGACAGGGGCCCGCAATGAGCAGTTCTTC. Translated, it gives CASSSSGTGARNEQFF. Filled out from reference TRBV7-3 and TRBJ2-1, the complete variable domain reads GAGVSQTPSNKVTEKGKYVELRCDPISGHTALYWYRQSLGQGPEFLIYFQGTGAADDSGLPNDRFFAVRPEGSVSTLKIQRTERGDSAVYLCASSSSGTGARNEQFFGPGTRLTVL.

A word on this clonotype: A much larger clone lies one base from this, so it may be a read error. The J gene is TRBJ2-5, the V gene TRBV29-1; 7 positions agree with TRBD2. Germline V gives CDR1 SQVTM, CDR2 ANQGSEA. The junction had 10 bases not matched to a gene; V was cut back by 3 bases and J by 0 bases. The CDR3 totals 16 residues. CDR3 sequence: CSVDLLLAAYQETQYF. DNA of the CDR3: TGCAGCGTTGATCTTTTGCTAGCGGCCTACCAAGAGACCCAGTACTTC.

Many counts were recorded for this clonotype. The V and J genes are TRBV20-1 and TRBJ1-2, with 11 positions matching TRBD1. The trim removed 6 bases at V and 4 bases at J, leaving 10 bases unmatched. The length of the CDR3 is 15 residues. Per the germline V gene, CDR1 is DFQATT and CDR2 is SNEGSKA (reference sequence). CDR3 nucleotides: TGCAGTGCCCCGACCGGACAGGGGGCGGGCTATGGCTACACCTTC. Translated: CSAPTGQGAGYGYTF.

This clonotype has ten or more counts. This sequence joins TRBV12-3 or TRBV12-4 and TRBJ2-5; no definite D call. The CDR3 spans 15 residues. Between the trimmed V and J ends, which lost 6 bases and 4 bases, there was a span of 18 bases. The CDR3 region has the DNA TGTGCCAGCAGCCCACGGGCGAGTCCGCCAGAGACCCAGTACTTC. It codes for CASSPRASPPETQYF.

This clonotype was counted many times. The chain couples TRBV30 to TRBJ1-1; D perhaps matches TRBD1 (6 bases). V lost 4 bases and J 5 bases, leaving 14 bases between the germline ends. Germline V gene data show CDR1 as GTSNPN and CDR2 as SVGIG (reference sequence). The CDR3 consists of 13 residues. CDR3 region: CAWTGAGYTEAFF. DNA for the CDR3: TGTGCCTGGACAGGGGCGGGGTATACTGAAGCTTTCTTT.

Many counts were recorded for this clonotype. The CDR3 is CASSKQGGSNEQFF. The CDR3 DNA sequence: TGTGCCAGCAGCAAACAGGGCGGAAGCAATGAGCAGTTCTTC. The chain couples TRBV9 to TRBJ2-1; D may be TRBD1 (6 bases). Trimming left V 4 bases short and J 6 bases short, with 14 bases between. The CDR3 extends over 14 amino acids. The V gene's germline CDR1 is SGDLS and CDR2 YYNGEE.

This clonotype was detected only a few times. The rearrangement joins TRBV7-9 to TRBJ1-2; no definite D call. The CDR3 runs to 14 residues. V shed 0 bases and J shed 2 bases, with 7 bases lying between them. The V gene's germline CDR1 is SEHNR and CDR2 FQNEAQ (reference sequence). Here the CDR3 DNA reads TGTGCCAGCAGCTTAGCATACAGCAACTATGGCTACACCTTC. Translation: CASSLAYSNYGYTF.

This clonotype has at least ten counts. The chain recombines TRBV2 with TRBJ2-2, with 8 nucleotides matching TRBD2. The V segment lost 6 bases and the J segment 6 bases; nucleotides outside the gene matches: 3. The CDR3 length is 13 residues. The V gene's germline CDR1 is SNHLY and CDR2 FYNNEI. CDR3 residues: CASSRAGAGELFF. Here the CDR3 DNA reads TGTGCCAGCAGCCGAGCGGGAGCCGGGGAGCTGTTTTTT.

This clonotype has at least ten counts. The CDR3 region has the DNA TGCAGTGCTTTGTCAGGGGGCGTCGAGCAGTACTTC. Translating it yields CSALSGGVEQYF. V and J are TRBV20-1 and TRBJ2-7, with 8 nucleotides matching TRBD1. The CDR3 length is 12 residues. The J segment lost 6 bases and the V segment lost 5 bases, leaving 6 bases of the junction unmatched. Germline CDR1 is DFQATT and CDR2 is SNEGSKA (reference sequence).

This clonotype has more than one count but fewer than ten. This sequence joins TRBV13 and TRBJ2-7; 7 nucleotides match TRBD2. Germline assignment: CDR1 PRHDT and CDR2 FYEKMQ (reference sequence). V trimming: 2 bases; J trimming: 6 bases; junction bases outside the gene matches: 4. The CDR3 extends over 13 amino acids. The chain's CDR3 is CASSLKRGVEQYF. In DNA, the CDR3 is TGTGCCAGCAGCTTAAAGCGGGGTGTCGAGCAGTACTTC.

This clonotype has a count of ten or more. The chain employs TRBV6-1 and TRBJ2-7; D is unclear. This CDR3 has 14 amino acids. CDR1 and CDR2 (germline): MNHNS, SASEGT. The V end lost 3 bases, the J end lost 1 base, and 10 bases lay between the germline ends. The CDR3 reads CASSEQTESYEQYF. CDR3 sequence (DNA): TGTGCCAGCAGTGAGCAAACAGAATCCTACGAGCAGTACTTC.

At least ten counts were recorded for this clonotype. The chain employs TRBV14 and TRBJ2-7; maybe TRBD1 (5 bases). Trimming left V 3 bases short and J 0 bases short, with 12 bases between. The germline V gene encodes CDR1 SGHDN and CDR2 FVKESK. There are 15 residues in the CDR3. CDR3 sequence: CASSHVDRPSYEQYF. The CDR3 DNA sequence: TGTGCCAGCAGCCACGTCGACAGACCCTCCTACGAGCAGTACTTC. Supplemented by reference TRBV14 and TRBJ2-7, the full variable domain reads EAGVTQFPSHSVIEKGQTVTLRCDPISGHDNLYWYRRVMGKEIKFLLHFVKESKQDESGMPNNRFLAERTGGTYSTLKVQPAELEDSGVYFCASSHVDRPSYEQYFGPGTRLTVT.

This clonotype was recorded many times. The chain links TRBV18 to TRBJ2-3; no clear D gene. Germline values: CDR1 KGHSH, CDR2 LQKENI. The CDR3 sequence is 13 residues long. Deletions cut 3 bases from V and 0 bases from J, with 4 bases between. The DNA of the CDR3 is TGTGCCAGCTCACCCCAGAGCACAGATACGCAGTATTTT. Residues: CASSPQSTDTQYF.

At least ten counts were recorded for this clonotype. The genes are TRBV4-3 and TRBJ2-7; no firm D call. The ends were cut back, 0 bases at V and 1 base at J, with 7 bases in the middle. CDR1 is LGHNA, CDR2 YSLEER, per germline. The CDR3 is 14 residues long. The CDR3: CASSQDSGSYEQYF. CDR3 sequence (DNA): TGCGCCAGCAGCCAAGATAGTGGGTCCTACGAGCAGTACTTC.

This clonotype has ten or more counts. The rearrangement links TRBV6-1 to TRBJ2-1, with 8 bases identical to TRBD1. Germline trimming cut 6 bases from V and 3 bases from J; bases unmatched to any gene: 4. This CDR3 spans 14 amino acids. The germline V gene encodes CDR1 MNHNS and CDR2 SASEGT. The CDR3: CASRRTGIYNEQFF. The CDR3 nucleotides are TGTGCCAGCAGAAGGACAGGGATCTACAATGAGCAGTTCTTC.

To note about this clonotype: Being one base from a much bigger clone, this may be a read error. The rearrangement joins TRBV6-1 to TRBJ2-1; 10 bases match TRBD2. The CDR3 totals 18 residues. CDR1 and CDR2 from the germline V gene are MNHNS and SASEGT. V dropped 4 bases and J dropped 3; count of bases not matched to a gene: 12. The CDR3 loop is CASSASGGPGHLYNEQFF. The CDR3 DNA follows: TGTGCCAGCAGTGCTAGCGGGGGTCCCGGACACCTCTACAATGAGCAGTTCTTC.

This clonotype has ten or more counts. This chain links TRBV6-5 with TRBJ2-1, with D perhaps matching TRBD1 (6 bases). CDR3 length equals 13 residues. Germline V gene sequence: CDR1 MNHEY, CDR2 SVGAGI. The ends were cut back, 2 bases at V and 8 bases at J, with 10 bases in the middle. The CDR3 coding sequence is TGTGCCAGCAGTTACCTCGGACAGCATGAGCAGTTCTTC. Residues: CASSYLGQHEQFF.

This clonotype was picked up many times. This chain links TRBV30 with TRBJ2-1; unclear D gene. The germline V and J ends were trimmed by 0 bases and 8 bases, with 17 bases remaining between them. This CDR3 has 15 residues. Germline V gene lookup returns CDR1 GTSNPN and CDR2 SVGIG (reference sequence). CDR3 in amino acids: CAWSVYSSAGDEQFF. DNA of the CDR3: TGTGCCTGGAGTGTATATTCCAGCGCCGGCGATGAGCAGTTCTTC.

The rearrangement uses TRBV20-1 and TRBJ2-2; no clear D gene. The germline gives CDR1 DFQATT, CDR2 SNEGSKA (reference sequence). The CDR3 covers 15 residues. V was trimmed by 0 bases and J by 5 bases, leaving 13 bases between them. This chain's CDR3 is CSARDLLTETGELFF. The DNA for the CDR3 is TGCAGTGCTAGAGATTTACTTACTGAAACCGGGGAGCTGTTTTTT.